These 2 T cell receptor beta chains originate from one sample sequenced in a study of blood T cells in healthy people across ages. Then a second PCR, running about 6 to 12 cycles, was carried out with a sample-barcoded 5' primer and a J-beta primer mix. TCRdb used MiXCR to reprocess the 5' RACE reads, holding one entry per CDR3 protein. The repertoire holds 380,000 or so distinct CDR3 sequences, roughly half seen once, with 51% in the top ten. Sequenced: blood. These receptors all stem from a man aged 60-69 years in good health.

This clonotype was detected many times. The chain combines TRBV20-1 with TRBJ2-7; D perhaps matches TRBD1 (5 bases). The CDR3 sequence is 15 residues long. CDR1 and CDR2 from the germline V gene are DFQATT and SNEGSKA (reference sequence). Trimming left V 0 bases short and J 1 base short, with 13 bases between. The CDR3 DNA follows: TGCAGTGCTAGAGATTTTCAGGGCCAGTCCTACGAGCAGTACTTC. Protein sequence: CSARDFQGQSYEQYF.

The chain uses TRBV6-2 or TRBV6-3 and TRBJ2-1; 8 nucleotides agree with TRBD1. Per germline, CDR1 MNHEY and CDR2 SVGEGT. J gave up 7 bases and V 4 bases, and 6 bases lay outside the gene matches. The CDR3 has 14 amino acids. The CDR3 DNA sequence: TGTGCCAGCAGTTCCAATAGACAGGGGAATGAGCAGTTCTTC. It translates to CASSSNRQGNEQFF.